The 7 T cell receptor beta chains listed next were all sequenced from one sample in a study of T cells in Graves' hyperthyroidism and ophthalmopathy. Amplification yielded TCR beta CDR3 regions, with RNA transcripts as the source. The TCR CDR3 was amplified in a first-round RT-PCR using the HTBI primer set. TCRdb redid the calling of the multiplex PCR reads with MiXCR, one entry per CDR3 protein. The sample holds more than 250,000 distinct CDR3 sequences, around 15% seen once. The material sequenced was blood. The receptors originated from a woman aged 50 to 60 with Graves' hyperthyroidism that later progressed to Graves' ophthalmopathy.

This clonotype appeared many times. J is TRBJ1-4 and V is TRBV4-2, with D uncertain. CDR3 length equals 20 residues. Trimming took off 4 bases at V and 0 bases at J, with 24 bases between the two ends. Germline CDR1 reads LGHNA; CDR2 reads YNFKEQ. CDR3 in amino acids: CASSLRAGTEIPTTNEKLFF. As DNA, the CDR3 is TGTGCCAGCAGCCTAAGGGCTGGCACAGAGATCCCCACAACTAATGAAAAACTGTTTTTT.

At least ten counts were recorded for this clonotype. CDR3 loop: CASSLKGYYEQYF. CDR3 in DNA: TGCGCCAGCAGCTTGAAAGGGTACTACGAGCAGTACTTC. The chain employs TRBV5-1 and TRBJ2-7; D unresolved. CDR3 size: 13 residues. V was cut by 1 base and J by 3 bases, with 8 bases left in between. The germline CDR1 and CDR2 sequences are SGHRS and YFSETQ.

This clonotype was detected ten times or more. The rearrangement links TRBV9 to TRBJ2-5; possibly TRBD1 or TRBD2 for D (5 bases each). This CDR3 is 15 amino acids long. The V end lost 3 bases, the J end lost 2 bases, and 14 bases lay between the germline ends. Germline V gives CDR1 SGDLS, CDR2 YYNGEE. CDR3: CASSAYRSGQETQYF. CDR3 sequence (DNA): TGTGCCAGCAGCGCCTACAGGTCGGGACAAGAGACCCAGTACTTC.

This clonotype was picked up a small number of times. The J gene is TRBJ2-1, the V gene TRBV20-1, with 7 bases aligning to TRBD2. This CDR3 is built from 17 residues. Germline lookup yields CDR1 DFQATT and CDR2 SNEGSKA (reference sequence). With 0 bases clipped from V and 0 bases from J, the junction kept 8 bases outside the gene matches. CDR3 protein: CSARDPGGGSSYNEQFF. The CDR3 nucleotides read TGCAGTGCTAGAGATCCGGGGGGAGGGAGCTCCTACAATGAGCAGTTCTTC.

This clonotype came up many times. The gene calls are TRBV18 and TRBJ1-1; 7 nucleotides align to TRBD1. This CDR3 spans 17 amino acids. CDR1 KGHSH and CDR2 LQKENI come from the germline V gene. V trimming: 2 bases; J trimming: 0 bases; junction bases outside the gene matches: 9. DNA for the CDR3: TGTGCCAGCTCACCAGGGGACCCCGGGACAGTGAACACTGAAGCTTTCTTT. It is translated as CASSPGDPGTVNTEAFF.

This clonotype was counted between two and nine times. The chain recombines TRBV27 with TRBJ1-4; D gene uncertain. Germline lookup yields CDR1 MNHEY and CDR2 SMNVEV (reference sequence). CDR3 size: 17 residues. V was trimmed by 0 bases and J by 3 bases, leaving 14 bases between them. The CDR3 protein is CASSLSLTETPNEKLFF. The CDR3 nucleotides read TGTGCCAGCAGTTTATCGTTAACGGAAACCCCTAATGAAAAACTGTTTTTT.

Many counts were recorded for this clonotype. The V and J genes are TRBV11-2 and TRBJ1-1, with D possibly being TRBD1 (6 bases). CDR1 is SGHAT, CDR2 FQNNGV, per germline. This CDR3 is built from 15 residues. Trimming removed 0 bases at V and 5 bases at J, with 13 bases between. The CDR3 loop reads CASSLDPGGPTEAFF. For the CDR3, the DNA is TGTGCCAGCAGCTTAGATCCCGGGGGGCCTACTGAAGCTTTCTTT.